The 30 T cell receptor beta chains below were found in one sample sequenced in a study of T cells in Graves' hyperthyroidism and ophthalmopathy. TCR beta CDR3 regions were amplified from RNA transcripts. RT-PCR in the first round (using the HTBI primer set) targeted the TCR CDR3. One entry per CDR3 protein, called by TCRdb with MiXCR from the multiplex PCR reads. The sample has roughly 530,000 distinct CDR3 sequences, under 20% seen once. Specimen: blood. The source of these receptors is a young woman with Graves' ophthalmopathy.

This clonotype has just one count. The chain uses TRBV24-1 and TRBJ2-6; tentatively, D is TRBD1 (6 bases). CDR3 size: 20 residues. CDR1 is KGHDR, CDR2 SFDVKD, per germline. Trimming removed 0 bases at V and 0 bases at J, with 17 bases between. CDR3 nucleotide sequence: TGTGCCACCAGTGATTTGAGGCAGGGGACAAAAAGCTCTGGGGCCAACGTCCTGACTTTC. It codes for CATSDLRQGTKSSGANVLTF.

About this clonotype: Given a much more abundant clone one base away, this may be a read error. V gene TRBV7-9 combines with J gene TRBJ2-1, with a possible D match to TRBD2 (6 bases). The germline CDR1 and CDR2 sequences are SEHNR and FQNEAQ (reference sequence). This CDR3 spans 12 amino acids. V lost 7 bases, J lost 13 bases, and 17 bases lay in between. In nucleotides, the CDR3 is TGTGCCAGCAACTCCCTGGACTATAGTCAGTTCTTC. It is translated as CASNSLDYSQFF. Based on the CDR3 plus reference TRBV7-9 and TRBJ2-1, the full variable domain is DTGVSQNPRHKITKRGQNVTFRCDPISEHNRLYWYRQTLGQGPEFLTYFQNEAQLEKSRLLSDRFSAERPKGSFSTLEIQRTEQGDSAMYLCASNSLDYSQFFGPGTRLTVL.

Many counts were recorded for this clonotype. The CDR3 DNA sequence: TGTGCCACCAGTGATTACTTTGTCGGCCCCGGGGAGCTGTTTTTT. This translates into CATSDYFVGPGELFF. J is TRBJ2-2 and V is TRBV24-1; no reliable D call. Germline V gene sequence: CDR1 KGHDR, CDR2 SFDVKD. This CDR3 has 15 residues. V lost 2 bases to trimming and J lost 6 bases, with 12 bases between them.

This clonotype was counted ten times or more. V usage is TRBV20-1 and J usage is TRBJ2-7, with TRBD1 as a possible D gene (5 bases). In germline, CDR1 is DFQATT, CDR2 SNEGSKA (reference sequence). This CDR3 contains 12 residues. Trimming took off 4 bases at V and 2 bases at J, with 9 bases between the two ends. Written as DNA, the CDR3 is TGCAGTGCTACCGACAGAACCTACGAGCAGTACTTC. Translation: CSATDRTYEQYF.

This chain connects TRBV28 to TRBJ2-7; D is possibly TRBD1 or TRBD2 (5 bases each). CDR1 is MDHEN and CDR2 is SYDVKM in the germline V gene. Trimming pared 6 bases from V and 1 base from J, leaving 25 bases between. The CDR3 is 18 amino acids. This chain's CDR3 is CASSSPRDGGLFSYEQYF. The CDR3 DNA follows: TGTGCCAGCAGCTCTCCCCGGGACGGCGGACTTTTTTCCTACGAGCAGTACTTC.

This clonotype was counted only a few times. A clone one base away is much larger, so this may be a read error. The V gene is TRBV13, the J gene TRBJ1-1; no reliable D call. This CDR3 region has 12 residues. CDR1 and CDR2 from the germline V gene are PRHDT and FYEKMQ (reference sequence). The V end was cut by 5 bases, the J end by 10 bases, with 14 bases between. The CDR3 DNA sequence: TGTGCCAGCAGCCCCGCCTTCCCGGCAGCTTTCTTT. Its protein is CASSPAFPAAFF.

The sample holds a few counts of this clonotype. The chain employs TRBV19 and TRBJ2-3; tentative D call: TRBD2 (6 bases). The V end lost 3 bases, the J end lost 5 bases, and 12 bases lay between the germline ends. In germline, CDR1 is LNHDA, CDR2 SQIVND (reference sequence). The CDR3 spans 14 residues. The DNA of the CDR3 is TGTGCCAGTAGTATTTCCGGGGGTAGAGATACGCAGTATTTT. Translation: CASSISGGRDTQYF.

This clonotype was picked up a small number of times. The chain joins TRBV10-3 to TRBJ2-7; 11 nucleotides agree with TRBD1. Germline V CDR1 and CDR2: ENHRY, SYGVKD. J was trimmed by 3 bases and V by 9 bases; bases with no gene match: 7. This CDR3 comprises 14 residues. DNA of the CDR3: TGTGCCATATCCTGGGACAGGGGGAACTACGAGCAGTACTTC. Protein: CAISWDRGNYEQYF.

In this sample, this clonotype turned up many times. The genes are TRBV12-5 and TRBJ1-1, with TRBD1 matching over 8 bases. This CDR3 has 14 amino acids. Germline V gene sequence: CDR1 LGHNT, CDR2 FRNRAP. V shed 5 bases and J 1 base; nucleotides not matched to a gene: 3. In DNA form, the CDR3 reads TGTGCTAGTGGTACCGGACAGGGGAACACTGAAGCTTTCTTT. This sequence encodes CASGTGQGNTEAFF. The full variable domain, in which reference TRBV12-5 and TRBJ1-1 provide the parts outside the CDR3, is DARVTQTPRHKVTEMGQEVTMRCQPILGHNTVFWYRQTMMQGLELLAYFRNRAPLDDSGMPKDRFSAEMPDATLATLKIQPSEPRDSAVYFCASGTGQGNTEAFFGQGTRLTVV.

In its sample, this clonotype was seen many times. The chain joins TRBV7-9 to TRBJ2-1; D is undetermined. The V gene lost 5 bases and the J gene lost 7 bases, with 15 bases spanning the gap. There are 14 residues in the CDR3. Germline V gives CDR1 SEHNR, CDR2 FQNEAQ (reference sequence). CDR3 DNA sequence: TGTGCCAGCAGCGAACGGGCAGGTAGTAATGAGCAGTTCTTC. Encoded protein: CASSERAGSNEQFF.

This clonotype was counted at least ten times. For the CDR3, the DNA is TGTGCCAGCAGTCCCTGGACAGGAAGAAACACTGAAGCTTTCTTT. Its protein is CASSPWTGRNTEAFF. The V and J genes are TRBV2 and TRBJ1-1; 7 bases agree with TRBD1. Germline V CDR1 and CDR2: SNHLY, FYNNEI. J was trimmed by 2 bases and V by 5 bases; bases with no gene match: 8. This CDR3 is built from 15 residues.

This clonotype was recorded at least ten times. The rearrangement joins TRBV12-3 or TRBV12-4 to TRBJ1-4; D is unclear. The CDR3 runs to 14 residues. The germline V and J ends were trimmed by 6 bases and 5 bases, with 13 bases remaining between them. For the CDR3, the DNA is TGTGCCAGCAGCCTATCGGAGCTGAATGAAAAACTGTTTTTT. It yields the protein CASSLSELNEKLFF.

This clonotype was seen a few times. The chain carries TRBV19 and TRBJ1-1, with D perhaps TRBD1 (6 bases). With 8 bases removed from V and 3 bases from J, the gap between germline ends came to 13 bases. Per the germline V gene, CDR1 is LNHDA and CDR2 is SQIVND (reference sequence). This CDR3 contains 13 residues. CDR3: CASGSEGDTEAFF. The CDR3 region has the DNA TGTGCCAGTGGTAGCGAGGGGGACACTGAAGCTTTCTTT.

CDR3 sequence: CASSQDGGGGRTEAFF. The CDR3 DNA follows: TGCGCCAGCAGCCAAGATGGGGGAGGCGGGAGAACTGAAGCTTTCTTT. V and J are TRBV4-3 and TRBJ1-1; D possibly corresponds to TRBD1 (5 bases). CDR1 LGHNA and CDR2 YSLEER come from the germline V gene. The CDR3 loop spans 16 amino acids. The V gene lost 0 bases and the J gene lost 5 bases, with 16 bases spanning the gap.

This clonotype was recorded a few times. The chain combines TRBV4-1 with TRBJ1-6; D is ambiguous. V was shortened by 5 bases and J by 10 bases, with 12 bases between the two germline ends. The CDR3 consists of 13 residues. The germline gives CDR1 MGHRA, CDR2 YSYEKL. The CDR3 DNA reads as TGCGCCAGCAGCTTCGAAACCGAGTCACCCCTCCACTTT. It translates to CASSFETESPLHF.

As to this clonotype: A much larger clonotype is one base distant, so this may be a read error. CDR3 amino acids: CASSQDWGGGPYNEQLF. For the CDR3, the DNA is TGTGCCAGCAGCCAAGATTGGGGCGGGGGCCCCTACAATGAGCAGCTCTTC. This sequence joins TRBV3-1 and TRBJ2-1; weak D call: TRBD2 (7 bases). The germline gives CDR1 LGHDT, CDR2 YNNKEL (reference sequence). The CDR3 has 17 residues.

This clonotype was counted only a few times. The chain employs TRBV5-1 and TRBJ1-1; D not certain. This CDR3 has 16 residues. Per germline, CDR1 SGHRS and CDR2 YFSETQ. V lost 1 base to trimming and J lost 1 base, with 14 bases between them. CDR3 nucleotide sequence: TGCGCCAGCAGCTTGCCGGGCGTCGGCTCGAACACTGAAGCTTTCTTT. Its translation is CASSLPGVGSNTEAFF.

This clonotype appeared a few times. In DNA, the CDR3 is TGCGCCAGCAGCCCAACACGGGAGAGGTCAGATACGCAGTATTTT. Translating gives CASSPTRERSDTQYF. This chain joins TRBV4-3 and TRBJ2-3; possible D gene TRBD2, 6 bases. The CDR3 is made up of 15 amino acids. Germline V CDR1 and CDR2: LGHNA, YSLEER. Trimming left V 4 bases short and J 4 bases short, with 15 bases between.

This clonotype was recorded many times. The chain joins TRBV6-2 or TRBV6-3 to TRBJ1-2; TRBD1 might be the D (6 bases). CDR1 is MNHEY and CDR2 is SVGEGT in the germline V gene. The CDR3 loop spans 14 amino acids. Trimming removed 7 bases at V and 6 bases at J, with 18 bases between. The CDR3 coding sequence is TGTGCCAGCACCGACTCTCCACAGGGCGATGGCTACACCTTC. It is translated as CASTDSPQGDGYTF.

V is TRBV7-9 and J is TRBJ1-1; 9 bases match TRBD1. Trimming at V came to 4 bases and at J to 4 bases, leaving 7 bases not matched to a gene. The germline CDR1 and CDR2 sequences are SEHNR and FQNEAQ (reference sequence). The CDR3 length is 15 residues. The CDR3 region is CASSYGTGSGTEAFF. The CDR3 nucleotides read TGTGCCAGCAGCTACGGGACAGGGTCGGGCACTGAAGCTTTCTTT.

The chain couples TRBV4-3 to TRBJ2-6; D gene unclear. This CDR3 is built from 16 residues. The germline gives CDR1 LGHNA, CDR2 YSLEER. Trimming removed 6 bases from V and 5 bases from J, with 17 bases in between. The CDR3 loop is CASSEYLWPWANVLTF. The CDR3 bases are TGCGCCAGCAGTGAGTACCTCTGGCCCTGGGCCAACGTCCTGACTTTC.

This clonotype has more than one count but fewer than ten. The V and J genes are TRBV7-9 and TRBJ2-7; 7 positions agree with TRBD1. In germline, CDR1 is SEHNR, CDR2 FQNEAQ (reference sequence). The CDR3 has 14 amino acids. V gave up 3 bases and J gave up 3 bases; unmatched junction bases: 5. CDR3: CASSFRDRSYEQYF. CDR3 in DNA: TGTGCCAGCAGCTTCCGGGACAGAAGCTACGAGCAGTACTTC. Full variable domain (outside the CDR3, taken from reference TRBV7-9 and TRBJ2-7): DTGVSQNPRHKITKRGQNVTFRCDPISEHNRLYWYRQTLGQGPEFLTYFQNEAQLEKSRLLSDRFSAERPKGSFSTLEIQRTEQGDSAMYLCASSFRDRSYEQYFGPGTRLTVT.

This clonotype was detected ten times or more. The chain has TRBV29-1 and TRBJ2-7, with 8 bases aligning to TRBD2. The germline V gene encodes CDR1 SQVTM and CDR2 ANQGSEA. V trimming: 7 bases; J trimming: 5 bases; junction bases outside the gene matches: 10. The CDR3 has 13 amino acids. DNA for the CDR3: TGCAGCGCTCCGGGACTAGGGATGAACGAGCAGTACTTC. Amino acids: CSAPGLGMNEQYF.

A remark on this clonotype: Given a much more abundant clone one base away, this may be a read error. The chain carries TRBV12-3 or TRBV12-4 and TRBJ1-1; D is possibly TRBD1 (6 bases). The CDR3 is made up of 11 amino acids. CDR3 region: CASTGAFEAIF. The CDR3 nucleotides read TGTGCCAGCACGGGGGCCTTTGAAGCTATCTTT.

In this sample, this clonotype turned up many times. The chain joins TRBV30 to TRBJ2-7, with 7 nucleotides matching TRBD2. Germline CDR1 is GTSNPN and CDR2 is SVGIG (reference sequence). The CDR3 is 16 residues long. V trimming: 1 base; J trimming: 0 bases; junction bases outside the gene matches: 9. CDR3 DNA sequence: TGTGCCTGGAGTGCCGTATGGGGGGGACTCTCCTACGAGCAGTACTTC. Translating it yields CAWSAVWGGLSYEQYF.

The sample holds many counts of this clonotype. The V gene is TRBV27, the J gene TRBJ2-1; TRBD2 matches 8 bases. J gave up 0 bases and V 5 bases, and 15 bases lay outside the gene matches. Germline assignment: CDR1 MNHEY and CDR2 SMNVEV (reference sequence). The CDR3 is 19 amino acids. CDR3 in DNA: TGTGCCAGCAGTCCCCGGGTAGCGGGGTTCCAGGGCTCCTACAATGAGCAGTTCTTC. Its protein product is CASSPRVAGFQGSYNEQFF.

The CDR3 sequence: CASSDRQDYGYTF. CDR3 nucleotides: TGTGCCAGCAGCGATAGACAGGACTATGGCTACACCTTC. The chain employs TRBV7-9 and TRBJ1-2, with a possible D match to TRBD1 (6 bases). The V and J ends lost 5 bases and 3 bases respectively, with 10 bases between them. Germline CDR1 and CDR2: SEHNR and FQNEAQ (reference sequence). The CDR3 totals 13 residues.

This clonotype was found many times. The chain joins TRBV30 to TRBJ1-1; TRBD1 might be the D (5 bases). Trimming pared 7 bases from V and 1 base from J, leaving 13 bases between. The CDR3 runs 13 residues. CDR1 and CDR2 from the germline V gene are GTSNPN and SVGIG (reference sequence). The CDR3 region has the DNA TGTGCCTCCACGGGACTTCGGAACACTGAAGCTTTCTTT. This encodes CASTGLRNTEAFF.

This clonotype showed up many times. This rearrangement joins TRBV28 to TRBJ2-5; D perhaps matches TRBD2 (6 bases). V lost 3 bases and J lost 4, with 9 bases in between. The CDR3 has 13 amino acids. CDR1 is MDHEN and CDR2 is SYDVKM in the germline V gene. Here the CDR3 reads CASSFPGVETQYF. The CDR3 DNA is TGTGCCAGCAGTTTCCCGGGGGTAGAGACCCAGTACTTC.

On this clonotype itself: This may be a read error: a much more frequent sequence differs by one nucleotide. This chain joins TRBV2 and TRBJ1-5; no firm D call. The germline gives CDR1 SNHLY, CDR2 FYNNEI. The CDR3 totals 16 residues. V lost 2 bases, J lost 6 bases, and 17 bases lay in between. CDR3 protein: CASSERAVRGSQPQHF. CDR3 DNA: TGTGCCAGCAGTGAACGGGCGGTGAGAGGCAGTCAGCCCCAGCATTTT.